The T cell receptor beta chain under discussion was sequenced for a study of siplizumab effects on memory and regulatory T cells. Assays were performed on about 100,000 TCR templates per sample. Assay used: immunoSEQ multiplex PCR; TCRdb lists only in-frame clones, some missing. This table holds 100,000 to 110,000 clones, about 90% found once. Study findings and constraints: Significant reduction of alloreactive sequences traceable to unstimulated CD4+ memory cells was observed with siplizumab. Unstimulated naive T cells seemed to show more diversity than memory cells did, and they also seemed to be among the major contributors to the alloresponse. Whether proliferating Tregs in siplizumab cultures suppress was not functionally confirmed.

To note about this clone: Its matching antigen is unknown.

Trimming took 3 bases from V and 2 from J; bases not matched to a gene: 2. The CDR3 covers 15 residues. Looked up from germline, CDR1 is LGHNA and CDR2 is YSLEER. The chain is built from TRBV4-3 and TRBJ2-1, with 9 bases fitting TRBD2. Sequencing was done on a sample of CD4+ T cells sorted from blood. This clonotype was sampled from a human donor in good health. CDR3: CASSHSGGTYNEQFF. CDR3 coding DNA: TGCGCCAGCAGCCATAGCGGGGGAACCTACAATGAGCAGTTCTTC.